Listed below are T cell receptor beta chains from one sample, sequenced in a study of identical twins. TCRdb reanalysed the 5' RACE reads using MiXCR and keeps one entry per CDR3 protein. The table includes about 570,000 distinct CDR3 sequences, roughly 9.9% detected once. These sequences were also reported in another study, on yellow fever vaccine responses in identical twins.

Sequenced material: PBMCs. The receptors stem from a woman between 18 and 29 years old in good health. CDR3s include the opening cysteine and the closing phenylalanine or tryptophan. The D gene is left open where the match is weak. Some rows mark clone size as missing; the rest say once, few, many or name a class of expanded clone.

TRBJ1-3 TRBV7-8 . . TGTGCCAGCAGCCCTAGTCTCTCGGGAAACACCATATATTTT CASSPSLSGNTIYF
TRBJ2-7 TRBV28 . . TGTGCCAGCAGTTTTATAGGGAGAGGCATTGGCAGACCTTACTACGAGCAGTACTTC CASSFIGRGIGRPYYEQYF
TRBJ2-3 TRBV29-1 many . TGCAGCGTTGCTACTGGGGGCACAGATACGCAGTATTTT CSVATGGTDTQYF
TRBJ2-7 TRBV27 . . TGTGCCAGCAGTTTCGGCCCCGGATGGTCGGACGAGCAGTACTTC CASSFGPGWSDEQYF
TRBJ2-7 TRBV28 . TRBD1 TGTGCCAGCAGCACGGGACAGCGAGTAGACGAGCAGTACTTC CASSTGQRVDEQYF
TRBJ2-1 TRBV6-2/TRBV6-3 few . TGTGCCAGCAGTAACCGGGACTACAATGAGCAGTTCTTC CASSNRDYNEQFF
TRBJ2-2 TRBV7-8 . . TGTGCCAGCAGCTTAGGTCGAGCGGCGAACACCGGGGAGCTGTTTTTT CASSLGRAANTGELFF
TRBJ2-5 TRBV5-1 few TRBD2 TGCGCCAGCAGCTTTCACCTAGCGGGGGGCAATCAAGAGACCCAGTACTTC CASSFHLAGGNQETQYF
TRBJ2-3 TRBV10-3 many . TGTGCCATCAAAGCGGACGAGTTCACAGATACGCAGTATTTT CAIKADEFTDTQYF
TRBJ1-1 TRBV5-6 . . TGTGCCAGCAGCTTTAGAAGCACTGAAGCTTTCTTT CASSFRSTEAFF
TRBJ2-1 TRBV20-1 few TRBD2 TGCACCCTAGCGGGAGGGGAGTTC CTLAGGEF
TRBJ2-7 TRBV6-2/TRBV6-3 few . TGTGCCAGCAGAACGCTGGACTCCTACGAGCAGTACTTC CASRTLDSYEQYF
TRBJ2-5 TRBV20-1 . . TGCAGTGCTAGAGATCTTGGGGGCTGGGGCGAGACCCAGTACTTC CSARDLGGWGETQYF
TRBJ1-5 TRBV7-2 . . TGTGCCAGCAGCTTAGAGGGGTTCAGCAATCAGCCCCAGCATTTT CASSLEGFSNQPQHF
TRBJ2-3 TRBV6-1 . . TGTGCCAGCAGTGAAAATGGGGAGACAGATACGCAGTATTTT CASSENGETDTQYF
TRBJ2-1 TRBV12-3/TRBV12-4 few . TGTGCCAGCAGTTTATACCCGAAGGACTCGAGCTCCTACAATGAGCAGTTCTTC CASSLYPKDSSSYNEQFF
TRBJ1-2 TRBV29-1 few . TGCAGCGTTGACGGCGGCCTTAACTATGGCTACACCTTC CSVDGGLNYGYTF
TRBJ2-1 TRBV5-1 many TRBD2 TGCGCCAGCAGCCGTCGACTTTCTAGCGGGGCAGACAATGAGCAGTTCTTC CASSRRLSSGADNEQFF
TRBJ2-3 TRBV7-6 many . TGTGCCAGCAGCTTAGTTGAGTTAGATACGCAGTATTTT CASSLVELDTQYF
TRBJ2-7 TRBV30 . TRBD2 TGTGCCTGGAGTGTATTTGGGGGGGACGAGCAGTACTTC CAWSVFGGDEQYF
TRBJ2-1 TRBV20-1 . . TGCAGTGCTAGAGTGGTAGGGAGATACAATGAGCAGTTCTTC CSARVVGRYNEQFF
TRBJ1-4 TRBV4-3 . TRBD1 TGCGCCAGCAGCCAACAGGACAGGGAGGAGAAAGACAAACTGTTTTTT CASSQQDREEKDKLFF
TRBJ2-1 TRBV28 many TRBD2 TGTGCCAGCAGTTCCTTCCTTGGTGCGGGAGTATACAATGAGCAGTTCTTC CASSSFLGAGVYNEQFF
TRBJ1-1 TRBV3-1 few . TGTGCCAGCAGCCAAGATTATGGAAGGGGCCAAGCTTTCTTT CASSQDYGRGQAFF
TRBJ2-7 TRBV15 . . TGTGCCACCAGCAGTGACTACGAGCAGTACTTC CATSSDYEQYF
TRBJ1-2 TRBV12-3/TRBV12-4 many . TGTGCCAGCAGTTTGGGACCTAATTATGGCTACACCTTC CASSLGPNYGYTF
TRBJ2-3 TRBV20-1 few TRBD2 TGCAGTGCTAGGGTACTAGCGGGGCCCACAGATACGCAGTATTTT CSARVLAGPTDTQYF
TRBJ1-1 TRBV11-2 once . TGTGCCAGCAGCTTCCCGGTGGAGGGCACTGAAGCTTTCTTT CASSFPVEGTEAFF
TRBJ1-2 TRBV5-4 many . TGTGCCAGCAGCTTGTGGACCACAGGAGGATCTACCTTC CASSLWTTGGSTF
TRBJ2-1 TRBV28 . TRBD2 TGTGCCAGCAGCACCCCCGACTGGGCCAGCGGGGGCTCCTACAATGAGCAGTTCTTC CASSTPDWASGGSYNEQFF
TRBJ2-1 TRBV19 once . TGTGCCAGTAGTATAGCGCGAGCACTCAATGAGCAGTTCTTC CASSIARALNEQFF
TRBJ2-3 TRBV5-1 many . TGCGCCAGCAGCTGGACCCCGTTAGGGGGGGCTAGCACAGATACGCAGTATTTT CASSWTPLGGASTDTQYF
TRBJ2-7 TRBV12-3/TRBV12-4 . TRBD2 TGTGCCAGCAGTTTTCCCGGGGGGTCCTCCTACGAGCAGTACTTC CASSFPGGSSYEQYF